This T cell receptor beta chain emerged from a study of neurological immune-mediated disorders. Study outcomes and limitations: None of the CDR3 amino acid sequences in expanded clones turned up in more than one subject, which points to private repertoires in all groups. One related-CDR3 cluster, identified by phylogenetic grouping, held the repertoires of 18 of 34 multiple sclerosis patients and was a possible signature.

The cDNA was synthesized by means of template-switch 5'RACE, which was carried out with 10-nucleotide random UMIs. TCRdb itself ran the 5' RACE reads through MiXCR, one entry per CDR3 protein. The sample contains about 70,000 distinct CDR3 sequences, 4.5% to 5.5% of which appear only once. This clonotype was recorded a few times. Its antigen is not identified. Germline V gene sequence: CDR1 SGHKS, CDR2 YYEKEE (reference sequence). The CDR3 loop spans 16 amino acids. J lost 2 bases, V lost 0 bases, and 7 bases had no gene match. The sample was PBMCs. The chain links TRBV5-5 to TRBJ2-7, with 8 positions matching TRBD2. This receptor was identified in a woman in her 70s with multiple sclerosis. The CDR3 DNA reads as TGTGCCAGCAGCTTGGCCGCGGTTAGCGGGACCTACGAGCAGTACTTC. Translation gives CASSLAAVSGTYEQYF.